Detailed here is one T cell receptor beta chain. Per the germline V gene, CDR1 is GTSNPN and CDR2 is SVGIG (reference sequence). V lost 1 base to trimming and J lost 3 bases, with 13 bases between them. CDR3 length: 14 residues. This specimen comes from a study of blood T cell repertoires in COVID-19. About the study: Both acute and convalescent COVID-19 samples were obtained from the United States, Italy and Spain. Nucleic acid was either cDNA or gDNA, and it came from T cells, B-cell-depleted T cells, or PBMCs.

Source study methods: Researchers report that nucleated cell counts were estimated from reference gene primer amplification. Clones were read by immunoSEQ multiplex PCR, and TCRdb kept only the in-frame ones, dropping some. V, J and clone size are taken as reported in that table, and D and trimming were inferred from the DNA itself. Of more than 250,000 clones in the sample, around 86% are singletons; the top ten hold approximately 4%. V gene TRBV30 combines with J gene TRBJ2-7, with D possibly matching TRBD2 (6 bases). Source material: peripheral blood. This TCR was sampled from a young man with active or convalescent COVID-19. CDR3 in amino acids: CAWSATGGNYEQYF. CDR3 DNA: TGTGCCTGGAGTGCCACAGGAGGGAACTACGAGCAGTACTTC.